Listed below are T cell receptor beta chains from one sample, sequenced in a study of cytomegalovirus exposure and HLA in healthy donors. Data came from immunoSEQ multiplex PCR; TCRdb stores just in-frame clones and leaves some out. The table has roughly 150,000 clones, approximately 80% seen once; the top ten hold 13% to 15%. The material sequenced was PBMCs. All receptors come from a middle-aged woman in good health and CMV-seronegative. The CDR3 runs from the conserved cysteine through the conserved F or W. The order of the fields is V gene, CDR3 protein.

V: TRBV19
CDR3: CASSPEQGGYTEAFF

V: TRBV6-5
CDR3: CASSYEPRVGEAFF

V: TRBV6-5
CDR3: CASSDLQNNQPQHF

V: TRBV28
CDR3: CASSYANNEQFF

V: TRBV7-2
CDR3: CASSHGGRNTIYF

V: TRBV7-7
CDR3: CASSHSGSSNEQFF

V: TRBV30
CDR3: CAWSGLAGGLIDEQFF

V: TRBV7-9
CDR3: CASSQLTSGMPFF

V: TRBV4-2
CDR3: CASSEVTHEQFF

V: TRBV27
CDR3: CASSPNREQDYGYTF

V: TRBV6-5
CDR3: CASSASGTTDTQYF

V: TRBV28
CDR3: CASSALDWSKRSYNSPLHF

V: TRBV6-1
CDR3: CASSEAGALNQPQHF

V: TRBV19
CDR3: CASNRGGPQHF

V: TRBV7-8
CDR3: CASSPITSGRENEQFF

V: TRBV27
CDR3: CASSSAPTLAGVLDTQYF

V: TRBV11-2
CDR3: CASTPTEQGVSSEQYF

V: TRBV15
CDR3: CATSTDREYEKLFF

V: TRBV19
CDR3: CASSPKSGTGIRRETQYF

V: TRBV28
CDR3: CASNTGGEAFF

V: TRBV7-9
CDR3: CASSLGQGAFGELFF

V: TRBV4-2
CDR3: CASSQVSAGPSWTEAFF

V: TRBV6-5
CDR3: CASSSGQGGYTF

V: TRBV18
CDR3: CASSLEASGSSYEQYF

V: TRBV5-4
CDR3: CASSQDRGLAYEQYF